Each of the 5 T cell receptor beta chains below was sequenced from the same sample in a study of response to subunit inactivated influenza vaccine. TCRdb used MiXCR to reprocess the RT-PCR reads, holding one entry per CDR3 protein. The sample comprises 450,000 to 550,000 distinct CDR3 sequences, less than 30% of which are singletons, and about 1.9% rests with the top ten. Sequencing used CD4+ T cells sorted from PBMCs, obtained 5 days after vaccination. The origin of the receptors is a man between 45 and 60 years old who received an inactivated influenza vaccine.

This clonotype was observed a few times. In DNA form, the CDR3 reads TGTGCCAGCAGCGTGATGGGACCAACTAATGAAAAACTGTTTTTT. Amino acids: CASSVMGPTNEKLFF. This rearrangement joins TRBV5-6 to TRBJ1-4, with D maybe TRBD1 (5 bases). Trimming took 4 bases from V and 0 from J, leaving 10 bases between them. The CDR3 totals 15 residues. The V gene's germline CDR1 is SGHDT and CDR2 YYEEEE.

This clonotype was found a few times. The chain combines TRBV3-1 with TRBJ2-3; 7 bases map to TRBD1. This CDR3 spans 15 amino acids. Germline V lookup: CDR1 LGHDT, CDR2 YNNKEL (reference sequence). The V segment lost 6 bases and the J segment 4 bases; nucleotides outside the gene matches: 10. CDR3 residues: CASSPGGRDADTQYF. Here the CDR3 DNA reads TGTGCCAGCAGTCCAGGGGGAAGGGACGCAGATACGCAGTATTTT.

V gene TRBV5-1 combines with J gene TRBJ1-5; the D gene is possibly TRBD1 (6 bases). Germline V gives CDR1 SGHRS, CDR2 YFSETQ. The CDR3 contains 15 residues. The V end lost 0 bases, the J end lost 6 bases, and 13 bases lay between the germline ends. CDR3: CASSLEPGAGQPQHF. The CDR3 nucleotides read TGCGCCAGCAGCTTGGAACCAGGGGCCGGTCAGCCCCAGCATTTT. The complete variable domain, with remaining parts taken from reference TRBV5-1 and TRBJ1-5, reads KAGVTQTPRYLIKTRGQQVTLSCSPISGHRSVSWYQQTPGQGLQFLFEYFSETQRNKGNFPGRFSGRQFSNSRSEMNVSTLELGDSALYLCASSLEPGAGQPQHFGDGTRLSIL.

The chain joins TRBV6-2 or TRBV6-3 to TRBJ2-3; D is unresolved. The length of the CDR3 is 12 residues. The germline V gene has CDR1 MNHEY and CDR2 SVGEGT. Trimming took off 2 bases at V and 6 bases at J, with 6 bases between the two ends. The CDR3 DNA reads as TGTGCCAGCAGTTACACTCCGGATACGCAGTATTTT. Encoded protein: CASSYTPDTQYF.

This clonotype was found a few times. The CDR3 protein is CASSLTHPGASSYNEQFF. In DNA, the CDR3 is TGTGCCAGCAGTTTGACCCACCCGGGAGCGAGCTCCTACAATGAGCAGTTCTTC. V is TRBV28 and J is TRBJ2-1, with a weak D call TRBD2 (6 bases). Germline values: CDR1 MDHEN, CDR2 SYDVKM. This CDR3 contains 18 residues. Trimming cost V 3 bases and J 0 bases, with 18 bases left between them.